The present TCR beta chain was sequenced within a study of T cell repertoires in cytomegalovirus infection. In the study overall: Selection of CMV epitopes for the study included recently identified HLA-C-restricted and well-studied HLA-B-restricted ones. Public TCR beta signature analysis indicated the presence of both CMV infection and matching HLA type. Findings and caveats of the study: The ex vivo response showed dominance by HLA-C-restricted CMV-specific TCR beta clonotypes. Identification of carriers of CMV plus the relevant HLA was achieved through cumulative public TCR beta family frequency.

Concerning this clonotype: Its antigen is unknown.

Trimming left V 2 bases short and J 4 bases short, with 15 bases between. From germline, CDR1 is SGHAT and CDR2 FQNNGV. The CDR3 loop spans 16 amino acids. Using its own MiXCR run on the reads, TCRdb lists one record per CDR3 protein. The sample has nearly 700,000 distinct CDR3 sequences, roughly 33% seen once. The chain employs TRBV11-2 and TRBJ2-1; maybe TRBD1 (5 bases). This sequence originates from a human donor in good health (CMV status not recorded). Some clones in this sample may be carry-over from other donors' samples. The sequencing used cultured PBMCs, collected from culture after CMV antigen stimulation. The CDR3: CASSLTETALYNEQFF. CDR3 nucleotide sequence: TGTGCCAGCAGCTTAACTGAGACAGCTTTGTACAATGAGCAGTTCTTC.